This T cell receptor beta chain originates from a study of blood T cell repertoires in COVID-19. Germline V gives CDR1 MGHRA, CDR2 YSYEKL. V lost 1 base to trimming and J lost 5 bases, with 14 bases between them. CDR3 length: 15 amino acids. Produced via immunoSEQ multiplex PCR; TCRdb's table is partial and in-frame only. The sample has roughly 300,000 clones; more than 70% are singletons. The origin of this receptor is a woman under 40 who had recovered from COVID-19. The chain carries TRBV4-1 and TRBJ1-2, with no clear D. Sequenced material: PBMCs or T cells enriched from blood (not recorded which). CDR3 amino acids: CASSQVPRETYGYTF. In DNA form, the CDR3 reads TGCGCCAGCAGCCAAGTGCCACGGGAGACATATGGCTACACCTTC.